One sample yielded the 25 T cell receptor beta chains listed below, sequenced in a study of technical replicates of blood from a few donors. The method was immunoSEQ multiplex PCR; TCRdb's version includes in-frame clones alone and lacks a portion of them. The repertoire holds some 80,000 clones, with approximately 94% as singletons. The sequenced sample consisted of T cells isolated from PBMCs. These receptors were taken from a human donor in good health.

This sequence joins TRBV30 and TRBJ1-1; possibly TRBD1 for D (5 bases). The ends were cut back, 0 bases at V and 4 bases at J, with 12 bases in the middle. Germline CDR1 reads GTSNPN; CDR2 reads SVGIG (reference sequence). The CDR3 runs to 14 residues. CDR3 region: CAWSVRAGLTEAFF. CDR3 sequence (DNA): TGTGCCTGGAGTGTCAGGGCCGGGCTCACTGAAGCTTTCTTT. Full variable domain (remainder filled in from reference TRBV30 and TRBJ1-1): SQTIHQWPATLVQPVGSPLSLECTVEGTSNPNLYWYRQAAGRGLQLLFYSVGIGQISSEVPQNLSASRPQDRQFILSSKKLLLSDSGFYLCAWSVRAGLTEAFFGQGTRLTVV.

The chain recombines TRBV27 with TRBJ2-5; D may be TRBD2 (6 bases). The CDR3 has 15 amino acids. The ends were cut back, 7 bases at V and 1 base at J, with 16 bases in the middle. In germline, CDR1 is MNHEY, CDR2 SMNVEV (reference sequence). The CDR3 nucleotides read TGTGCCAGCAAGGTCTGGCGGGACTTCCAAGAGACCCAGTACTTC. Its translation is CASKVWRDFQETQYF.

The CDR3 DNA is TGTGCCAGCAGCTTGCGCTTTCCTCGACTGTTTCTAGCCAAAAACATTCAGTACTTC. This translates into CASSLRFPRLFLAKNIQYF. The genes are TRBV5-6 and TRBJ2-4; the D is unclear. The CDR3 is made up of 19 amino acids. Germline V gives CDR1 SGHDT, CDR2 YYEEEE. With 1 base removed from V and 0 bases from J, the gap between germline ends came to 20 bases.

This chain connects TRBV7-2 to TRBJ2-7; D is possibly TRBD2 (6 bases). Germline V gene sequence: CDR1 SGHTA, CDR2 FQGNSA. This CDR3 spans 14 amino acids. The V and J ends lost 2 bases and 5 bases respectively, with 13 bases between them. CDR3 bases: TGTGCCAGCAGCTTAATGGCCTCTAGCGACGAGCAGTACTTC. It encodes CASSLMASSDEQYF. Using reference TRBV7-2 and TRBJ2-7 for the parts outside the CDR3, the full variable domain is GAGVSQSPSNKVTEKGKDVELRCDPISGHTALYWYRQSLGQGLEFLIYFQGNSAPDKSGLPSDRFSAERTGGSVSTLTIQRTQQEDSAVYLCASSLMASSDEQYFGPGTRLTVT.

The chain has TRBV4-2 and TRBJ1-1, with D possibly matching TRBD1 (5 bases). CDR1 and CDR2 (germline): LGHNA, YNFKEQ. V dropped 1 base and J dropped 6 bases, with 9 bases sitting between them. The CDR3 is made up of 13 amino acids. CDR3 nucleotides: TGTGCCAGCAGCCAAGGGGTAGGGGCTGAAGCTTTCTTT. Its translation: CASSQGVGAEAFF.

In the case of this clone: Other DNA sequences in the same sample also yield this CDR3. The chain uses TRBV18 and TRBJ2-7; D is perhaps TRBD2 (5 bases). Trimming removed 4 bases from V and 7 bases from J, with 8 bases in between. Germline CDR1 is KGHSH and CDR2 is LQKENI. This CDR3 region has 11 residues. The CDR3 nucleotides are TGTGCCAGCTCACGTGGAGGAGAGCAGTACTTC. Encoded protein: CASSRGGEQYF.

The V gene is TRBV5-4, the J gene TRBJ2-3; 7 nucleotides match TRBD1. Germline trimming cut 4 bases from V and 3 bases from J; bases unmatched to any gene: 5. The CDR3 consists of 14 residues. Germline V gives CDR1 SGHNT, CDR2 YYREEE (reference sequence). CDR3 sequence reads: CASSLPGGTDTQYF. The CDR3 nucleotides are TGTGCCAGCAGCCTCCCAGGGGGAACAGATACGCAGTATTTT.

CDR3: CASSLDPTGDGYTF. CDR3 coding DNA: TGTGCCAGCAGCTTAGATCCGACAGGGGATGGCTACACCTTC. The V call is TRBV7-2, the J call TRBJ1-2, with 8 nucleotides matching TRBD1. CDR3 size: 14 residues. Germline-derived CDR1 and CDR2 are SGHTA and FQGNSA. Trimming removed 1 base from V and 6 bases from J; junction bases left unmatched: 4.

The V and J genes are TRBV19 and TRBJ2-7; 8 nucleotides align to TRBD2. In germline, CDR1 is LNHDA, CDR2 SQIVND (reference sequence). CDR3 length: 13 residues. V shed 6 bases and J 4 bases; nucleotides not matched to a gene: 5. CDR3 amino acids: CASRPGLGYEQYF. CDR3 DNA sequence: TGTGCCAGTAGACCGGGACTAGGGTACGAGCAGTACTTC.

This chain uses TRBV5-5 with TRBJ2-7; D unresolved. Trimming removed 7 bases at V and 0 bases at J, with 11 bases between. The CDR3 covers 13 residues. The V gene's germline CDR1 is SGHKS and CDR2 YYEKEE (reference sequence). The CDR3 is CASETMSSYEQYF. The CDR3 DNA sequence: TGTGCCAGCGAGACAATGAGCTCCTACGAGCAGTACTTC.

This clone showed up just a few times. This CDR3 reads CASSAGGGTEAFF. The CDR3 bases are TGTGCCAGCAGCGCAGGAGGAGGTACTGAAGCTTTCTTT. The chain has TRBV9 and TRBJ1-1, with no clear D. This CDR3 comprises 13 residues. Germline V lookup: CDR1 SGDLS, CDR2 YYNGEE. Deletions cut 3 bases from V and 5 bases from J, with 11 bases between.

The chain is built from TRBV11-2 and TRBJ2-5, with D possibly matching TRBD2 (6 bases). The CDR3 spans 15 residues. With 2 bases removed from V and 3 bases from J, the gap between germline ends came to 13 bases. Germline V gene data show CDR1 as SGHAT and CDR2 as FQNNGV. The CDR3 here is CASSLQGLAEETQYF. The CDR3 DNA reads TGTGCCAGCAGCTTACAGGGATTAGCGGAAGAGACCCAGTACTTC. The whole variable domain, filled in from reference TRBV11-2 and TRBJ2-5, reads EAGVAQSPRYKIIEKRQSVAFWCNPISGHATLYWYQQILGQGPKLLIQFQNNGVVDDSQLPKDRFSAERLKGVDSTLKIQPAKLEDSAVYLCASSLQGLAEETQYFGPGTRLLVL.

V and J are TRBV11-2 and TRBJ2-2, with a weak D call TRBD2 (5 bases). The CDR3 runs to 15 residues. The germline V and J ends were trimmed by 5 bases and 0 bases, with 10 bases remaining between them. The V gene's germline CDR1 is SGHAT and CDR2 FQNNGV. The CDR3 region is CASSPQLANTGELFF. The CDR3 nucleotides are TGTGCCAGCAGCCCTCAACTAGCGAACACCGGGGAGCTGTTTTTT.

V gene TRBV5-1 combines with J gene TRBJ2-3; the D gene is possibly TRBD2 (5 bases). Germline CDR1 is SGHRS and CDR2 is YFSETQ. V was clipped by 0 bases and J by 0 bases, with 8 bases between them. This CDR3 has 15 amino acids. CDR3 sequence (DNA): TGCGCCAGCAGCTTGGGACTAAGGAGCACAGATACGCAGTATTTT. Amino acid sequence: CASSLGLRSTDTQYF.

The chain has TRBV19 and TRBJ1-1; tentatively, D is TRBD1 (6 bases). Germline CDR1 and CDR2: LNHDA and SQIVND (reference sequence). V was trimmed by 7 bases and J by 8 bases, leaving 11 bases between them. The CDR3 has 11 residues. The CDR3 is CASTLDREAFF. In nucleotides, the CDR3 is TGTGCCAGTACCCTAGACAGGGAAGCTTTCTTT.

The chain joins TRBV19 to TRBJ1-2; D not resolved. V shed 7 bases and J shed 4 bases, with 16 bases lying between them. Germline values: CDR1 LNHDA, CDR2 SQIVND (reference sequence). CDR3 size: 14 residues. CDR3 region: CASTNTRETYGYTF. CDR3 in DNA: TGTGCCAGTACTAATACTCGGGAGACCTATGGCTACACCTTC.

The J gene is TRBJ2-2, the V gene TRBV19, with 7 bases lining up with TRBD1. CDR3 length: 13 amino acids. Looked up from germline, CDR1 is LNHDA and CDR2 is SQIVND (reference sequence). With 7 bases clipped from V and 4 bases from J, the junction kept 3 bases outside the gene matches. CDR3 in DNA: TGTGCCAGTATGGGGACAGCCACCGGGGAGCTGTTTTTT. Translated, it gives CASMGTATGELFF.

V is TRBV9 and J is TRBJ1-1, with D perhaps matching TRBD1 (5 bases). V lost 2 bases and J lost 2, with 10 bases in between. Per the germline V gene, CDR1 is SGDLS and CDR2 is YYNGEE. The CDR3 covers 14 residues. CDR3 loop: CASSVSGGNTEAFF. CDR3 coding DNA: TGTGCCAGCAGCGTTTCCGGGGGTAACACTGAAGCTTTCTTT. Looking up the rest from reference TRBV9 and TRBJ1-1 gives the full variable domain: DSGVTQTPKHLITATGQRVTLRCSPRSGDLSVYWYQQSLDQGLQFLIQYYNGEERAKGNILERFSAQQFPDLHSELNLSSLELGDSALYFCASSVSGGNTEAFFGQGTRLTVV.

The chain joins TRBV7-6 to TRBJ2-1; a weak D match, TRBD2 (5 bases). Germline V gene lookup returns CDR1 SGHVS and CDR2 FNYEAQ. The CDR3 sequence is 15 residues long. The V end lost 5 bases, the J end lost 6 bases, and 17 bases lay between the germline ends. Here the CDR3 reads CASSAGLAAGNEQFF. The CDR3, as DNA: TGTGCCAGCAGCGCCGGGCTAGCAGCAGGCAATGAGCAGTTCTTC.

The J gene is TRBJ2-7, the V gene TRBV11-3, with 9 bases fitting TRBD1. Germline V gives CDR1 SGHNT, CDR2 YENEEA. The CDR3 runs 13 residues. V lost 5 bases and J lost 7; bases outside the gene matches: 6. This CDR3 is CASSPGTGPEQYF. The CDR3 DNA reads TGTGCCAGCAGCCCGGGGACAGGGCCTGAGCAGTACTTC. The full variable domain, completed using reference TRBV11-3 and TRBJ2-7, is EAGVVQSPRYKIIEKKQPVAFWCNPISGHNTLYWYLQNLGQGPELLIRYENEEAVDDSQLPKDRFSAERLKGVDSTLKIQPAELGDSAVYLCASSPGTGPEQYFGPGTRLTVT.

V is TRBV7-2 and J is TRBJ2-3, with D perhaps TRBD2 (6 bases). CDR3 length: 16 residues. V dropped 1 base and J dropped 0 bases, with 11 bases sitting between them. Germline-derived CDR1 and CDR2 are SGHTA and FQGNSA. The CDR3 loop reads CASSLVGGRSTDTQYF. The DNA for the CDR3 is TGTGCCAGCAGCTTAGTCGGGGGTCGAAGCACAGATACGCAGTATTTT.

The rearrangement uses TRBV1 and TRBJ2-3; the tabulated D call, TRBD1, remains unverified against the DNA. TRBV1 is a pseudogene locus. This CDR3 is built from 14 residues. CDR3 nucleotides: TGCACCAGCAGCCAAGAGGCAGGGACAGATACGCAGTATTTT. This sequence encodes CTSSQEAGTDTQYF.

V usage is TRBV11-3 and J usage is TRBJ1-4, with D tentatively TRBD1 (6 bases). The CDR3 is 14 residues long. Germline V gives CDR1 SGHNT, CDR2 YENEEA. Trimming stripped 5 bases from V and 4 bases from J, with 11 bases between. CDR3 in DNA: TGTGCCAGCAGCGGGGGCCAGATTAATGAAAAACTGTTTTTT. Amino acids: CASSGGQINEKLFF.

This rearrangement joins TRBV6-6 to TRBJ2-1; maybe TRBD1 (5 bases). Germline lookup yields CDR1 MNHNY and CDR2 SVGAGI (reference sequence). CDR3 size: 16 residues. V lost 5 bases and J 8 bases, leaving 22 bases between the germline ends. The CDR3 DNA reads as TGTGCCAGCAGTCTACAACACATCCCAGGGCTTGATGAGCAGTTCTTC. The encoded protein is CASSLQHIPGLDEQFF.

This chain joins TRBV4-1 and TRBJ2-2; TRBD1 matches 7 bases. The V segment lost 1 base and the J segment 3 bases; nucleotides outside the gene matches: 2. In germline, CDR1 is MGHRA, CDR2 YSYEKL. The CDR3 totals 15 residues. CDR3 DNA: TGCGCCAGCAGCCAAGCTGACAGGGACACCGGGGAGCTGTTTTTT. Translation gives CASSQADRDTGELFF.